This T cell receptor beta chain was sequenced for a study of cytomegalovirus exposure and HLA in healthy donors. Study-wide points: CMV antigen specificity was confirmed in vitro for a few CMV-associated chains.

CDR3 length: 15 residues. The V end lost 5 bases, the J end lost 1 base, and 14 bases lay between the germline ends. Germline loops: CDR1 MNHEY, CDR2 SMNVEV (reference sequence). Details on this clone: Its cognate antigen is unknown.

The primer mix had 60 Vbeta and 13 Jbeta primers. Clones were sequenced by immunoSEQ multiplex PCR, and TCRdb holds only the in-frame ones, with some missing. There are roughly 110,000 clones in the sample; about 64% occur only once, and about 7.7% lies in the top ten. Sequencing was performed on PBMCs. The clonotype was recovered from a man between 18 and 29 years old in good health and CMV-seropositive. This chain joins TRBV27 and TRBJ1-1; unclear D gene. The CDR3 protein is CASSIRDPGNTEAFF. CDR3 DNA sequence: TGTGCCAGCAGTATCCGGGATCCTGGGAACACTGAAGCTTTCTTT.